A single count supports the clone carrying this T cell receptor (beta chain). This entry belongs to a study of PD-L1 blockade in urothelial cancer. Study-level information: Samples of blood were analyzed 3 weeks (second dose) and 6 weeks after treatment start. Across blood samples, T cells had a median count of about 140,000.

Here immunoSEQ multiplex PCR was the method, and the copy in TCRdb shows in-frame clones only, minus some. The sample shows around 14,000 clones, approximately 87% of them seen only once. The sequencing used PBMCs, collected around atezolizumab (anti-PD-L1) treatment. The source of this sequence is a man between 65 and 85 years old with urothelial cancer.

CDR3 region: CASKPDRNYEQYF. DNA for the CDR3: TGTGCCAGCAAGCCAGACAGGAACTACGAGCAGTACTTC. The chain couples TRBV27 to TRBJ2-7, with a tentative D call TRBD1 (6 bases). Germline CDR1 is MNHEY and CDR2 is SMNVEV (reference sequence). CDR3 length: 13 amino acids. V gave up 7 bases and J gave up 3 bases, with 13 bases separating them.